This TCR beta chain was identified during a study of blood T cell repertoires in COVID-19. Authors' analysis steps: Cell counts per sample came from amplifying reference gene primers. Profiling relied on immunoSEQ multiplex PCR, and the TCRdb table lists in-frame clones only, not all of them. That table supplies the V and J calls and clone size; D and trimming were determined from the DNA. This sample carries about 100,000 clones, 88% of them seen once, and the ten largest clones take 5.5% to 8%. The origin of this receptor is a woman in her sixties or seventies with acute or convalescent COVID-19. The material sequenced was peripheral blood.

The CDR3 DNA reads TGTGCCAGCTCACCGCCGCAGGGGGGCACAGATACGCAGTATTTT. This translates into CASSPPQGGTDTQYF. The V gene is TRBV18, the J gene TRBJ2-3; 7 bases match TRBD1. Germline CDR1 is KGHSH and CDR2 is LQKENI. CDR3 length: 15 residues. The junction had 4 bases not matched to a gene; V was cut back by 3 bases and J by 1 base.